A selection of T cell receptor beta chains follows, all from one sample in a study of blood T cell repertoires in COVID-19. TCRdb's copy holds only in-frame clones and misses some; the assay was immunoSEQ multiplex PCR. The sample shows around 170,000 clones, 84% of them seen only once. Sequenced: PBMCs or T cells enriched from blood (not recorded which). Receptors originate from a man aged 50 to 59 who had recovered from COVID-19. Each CDR3 is given with its conserved first and last residue.

TRBV6-2/TRBV6-3,TRBJ2-1,CASSSGGGEYNEQFF
TRBV15,TRBJ1-1,CATSRSRVDTEAFF
TRBV6-1,TRBJ1-5,CASSEQGQPQHF
TRBV27,TRBJ1-5,CASSLGAGLSNQPQHF
TRBV2,TRBJ1-5,CASTGQGMGNQPQHF
TRBV25-1,TRBJ1-1,CASSSTGYNTEAFF
TRBV9,TRBJ2-7,CASSPRTAGEQYF
TRBV30,TRBJ1-6,CARESGHLGYNSPLHF
TRBV20-1,TRBJ2-6,CSASDGSAGANVLTF
TRBV9,TRBJ1-2,CASREGTGDGYTF
TRBV27,TRBJ1-5,CASSPQGGNQPQHF
TRBV6-5,TRBJ1-4,CASSYDRGNEKLFF
TRBV27,TRBJ1-2,CASSRRGADGYTF
TRBV3-1/TRBV3-2,TRBJ2-1,CASSQDLGRGGREQFF
TRBV3-1/TRBV3-2,TRBJ1-1,CASTHQRGGTEAFF
TRBV24-1,TRBJ1-4,CAYKWHKLFF
TRBV11-2,TRBJ1-2,CASSLADYGYTF
TRBV9,TRBJ1-3,CASSVGPGGRGNTIYF
TRBV4-1,TRBJ2-3,CASSQDPPTSGGWNTQYF
TRBV2,TRBJ1-2,CASKGGQGNYGYTF
TRBV2,TRBJ1-5,CASSEEWGQQPQHF
TRBV30,TRBJ1-5,CAWSVGSRGNQPQHF
TRBV19,TRBJ2-3,CASSARLADTQYF
TRBV19,TRBJ1-3,CASGGFSGNTIYF
TRBV5-3,TRBJ1-6,CARSLTLTKGHLNSPLHF
TRBV3-1/TRBV3-2,TRBJ1-1,CASSPPTGGNTEAFF
TRBV27,TRBJ2-7,CASSLKGGRFYEQYF
TRBV7-3,TRBJ2-1,CASSALTSGFYNEQFF
TRBV7-9,TRBJ2-3,CASSLGTSGGAVSDTQYF
TRBV6-5,TRBJ1-6,CASSYGRGRLNSPLHF
TRBV19,TRBJ2-6,CASSIGFGVAVSGANVLTF
TRBV5-4,TRBJ2-6,CASSLLTLRGANVLTF
TRBV7-2,TRBJ2-5,CASSRGTQETQYF
TRBV12-3/TRBV12-4,TRBJ2-7,CASRSGQGYEQYF
TRBV19,TRBJ1-1,CASSIGAPNTEAFF
TRBV18,TRBJ2-1,CASSPPDRYNEQFF
TRBV18,TRBJ1-1,CASSPSLGTGGTEAFF